This T cell receptor (beta chain) stems from a study of blood T cell repertoires in COVID-19 (dated by TCRdb to 2020 to 2021). Describing the broader study: The collaborator samples originated in the United States, Italy and Spain and spanned the acute and convalescent phases of COVID-19. The dataset comprised deeply sampled blood TCRbeta repertoires from subjects exposed to, actively infected with, or recovered from COVID-19. Where available, HLA class I and class II types were obtained from metadata supplied by the sample provider rather than from assay-based typing. The prospective study material was composed of cDNA or gDNA derived from T cells, B-cell-depleted T cells, or PBMCs. A de-identified subject ID, COVID-19 status, age in years and sex were almost always included in the sample metadata. Samples came from the ongoing ImmuneRACE study (first 160 participants) plus 1,254 subjects from 6 global collaborators. A freely available public database, intended as a resource for researchers studying the immune response to SARS-CoV-2, is where the repertoires were released.

General findings and caveats noted by the study authors: Clinical and demographic metadata were provided uncurated, with the amount varying by source and participant.

TCRbeta CDR3 regions were amplified from genomic DNA using the immunoSEQ Assay, a bias-controlled multiplex PCR. Under the source paper's analysis protocol: Within the assay, amplification of reference gene primers was used to estimate how many nucleated cells each sample contained. To quantify the absolute abundance of each unique TCRbeta CDR3 rearrangement, sequence reads were collapsed and filtered. For each sample, productive Simpson clonality was calculated as the square root of Simpson's diversity index over productive rearrangements. TCRdb carries this immuneACCESS record with in-frame sequences only. Its versions omit some clonotypes, under half of them owing to an unresolved V gene in the studies checked, with the rest unexplained. V and J calls and clone size are copied from that table; D and trimming were computed from the DNA. The sample profile shows about 280,000 clones; approximately 88% of them were found once. In total, the top ten clones hold around 1% of the sample.

In the prospective study, participants were about 18 to 100 years old, resided in 20 to 30 geographic areas of the United States, and were enrolled through a virtual design. Cohort assignment in the prospective study relied on participant-reported clinical history from a screening survey and a study questionnaire. For ImmuneRACE Cohort 3, a participant was defined as recovered based on two consecutive negative NP/OP PCR tests, clearance by a healthcare professional, or resolution of symptoms. Each participant in the prospective study had whole blood, serum and a nasopharyngeal or oropharyngeal swab collected by mobile phlebotomists. Over a 2-month period, participants in the prospective study had the option of providing additional blood draws and questionnaires. Before DNA extraction, prospective study blood samples were shipped either frozen or at room temperature. Remarks on this clone: Its antigen target is currently unknown. No base quality values were provided; no much bigger clone lies one nucleotide off.

The CDR3 holds 12 amino acids from the cysteine to the phenylalanine. Left in the record is the CDR3 DNA by itself, 36 bases read in frame from the first base. V ends up 5 bases short and J 10 bases short, with an unmatched junction base count of 2. According to the germline V gene, CDR1 reads MDHEN and CDR2 reads SYDVKM. Rearrangement joined TRBV28 to TRBJ1-6; 7 junctional bases match TRBD1. The clonotype comes from a young woman who had recovered from COVID-19. Sequenced input: PBMCs or T cells enriched from blood (not recorded which). The DNA is TGTGCCAGCAGTGGACAGGTCTCACCCCTCCACTTT. The resulting protein is CASSGQVSPLHF. Supplemented by the reference TRBV28 and TRBJ1-6 proteins around the CDR3, the complete variable domain is DVKVTQSSRYLVKRTGEKVFLECVQDMDHENMFWYRQDPGLGLRLIYFSYDVKMKEKGDIPEGYSVSREKKERFSLILESASTNQTSMYLCASSGQVSPLHFGNGTRLTVT.